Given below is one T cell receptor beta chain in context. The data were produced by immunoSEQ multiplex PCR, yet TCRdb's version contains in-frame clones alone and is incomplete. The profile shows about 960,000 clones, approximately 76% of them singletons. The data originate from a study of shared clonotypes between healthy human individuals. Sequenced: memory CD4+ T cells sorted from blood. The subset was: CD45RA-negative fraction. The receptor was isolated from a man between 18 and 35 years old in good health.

In nucleotides, the CDR3 is TGTGCCAGCAGTCCGACAGGGGAATATGGCTACACCTTC. It encodes CASSPTGEYGYTF. This rearrangement joins TRBV5-4 to TRBJ1-2, with TRBD1 matching over 8 bases. The germline V gene has CDR1 SGHNT and CDR2 YYREEE (reference sequence). The CDR3 loop spans 13 amino acids. V trimming: 5 bases; J trimming: 5 bases; junction bases outside the gene matches: 5. Based on the CDR3 plus reference TRBV5-4 and TRBJ1-2, the full variable domain is ETGVTQSPTHLIKTRGQQVTLRCSSQSGHNTVSWYQQALGQGPQFIFQYYREEENGRGNFPPRFSGLQFPNYSSELNVNALELDDSALYLCASSPTGEYGYTFGSGTRLTVV.